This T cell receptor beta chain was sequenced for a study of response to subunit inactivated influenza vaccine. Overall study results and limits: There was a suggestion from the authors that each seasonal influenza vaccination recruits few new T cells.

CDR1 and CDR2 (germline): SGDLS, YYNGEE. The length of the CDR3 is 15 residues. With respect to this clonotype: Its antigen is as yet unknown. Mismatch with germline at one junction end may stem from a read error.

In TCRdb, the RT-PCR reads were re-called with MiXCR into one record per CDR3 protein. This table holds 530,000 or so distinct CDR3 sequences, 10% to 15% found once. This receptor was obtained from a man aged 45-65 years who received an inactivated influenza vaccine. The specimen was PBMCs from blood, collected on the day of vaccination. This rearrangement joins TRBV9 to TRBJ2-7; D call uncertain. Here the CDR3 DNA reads TGTCCCAGCAGCGTAGATGCGTTCAGCTCCTACGAGCAGTACTTC. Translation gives CPSSVDAFSSYEQYF.